This T cell receptor (beta chain) was sequenced in a study of cytomegalovirus exposure and HLA in healthy donors. Study outcomes and limitations: A later analysis linked a missense variant in DCLRE1C to the trimming of TCR beta V and J genes. Previous analysis showed most TCR beta V segments were productive about 87% or about 30% of the time.

A note on this clone: The target antigen is unknown. This same CDR3 is encoded by further DNA sequences in the sample.

In the PCR, 60 Vbeta and 13 Jbeta primers were used. Clones were read by immunoSEQ multiplex PCR, and TCRdb kept only the in-frame ones, dropping some. The repertoire holds about 170,000 clones, with approximately 80% as singletons. The TCR was taken from a male donor in good health and CMV-seronegative. The specimen was PBMCs.

The CDR3 loop reads CASSSLAGGQETQYF. Written as DNA, the CDR3 is TGTGCCAGCAGTTCCCTAGCGGGAGGACAAGAGACCCAGTACTTC. V gene TRBV28 combines with J gene TRBJ2-5, with 11 positions matching TRBD2. Germline V CDR1 and CDR2: MDHEN, SYDVKM. The junction had 3 bases not matched to a gene; V was cut back by 4 bases and J by 2 bases. This CDR3 contains 15 residues. The full variable domain, in which reference TRBV28 and TRBJ2-5 provide the parts outside the CDR3, is DVKVTQSSRYLVKRTGEKVFLECVQDMDHENMFWYRQDPGLGLRLIYFSYDVKMKEKGDIPEGYSVSREKKERFSLILESASTNQTSMYLCASSSLAGGQETQYFGPGTRLLVL.